This T cell receptor beta chain was found in a study of siplizumab effects on memory and regulatory T cells (dated by TCRdb to between 2019 and 2020). For the study in its entirety: The study looked at the effect of siplizumab, an anti-CD2 antibody, on alloreactive T-cell subsets in allogeneic mixed lymphocyte reactions made from human PBMCs. Overall study results and their limits: Roughly 75-95% of proliferating CD4+ or CD8+ clones could not be assigned a naive or memory phenotype. Whether proliferating Tregs from siplizumab cultures were suppressive was not functionally confirmed. Greater diversity appeared to be present in unstimulated naive T cells than in memory T cells, and a substantial contribution to the alloresponse seemed to be made by naive cells. Because sequences below about 10^-5 frequency were poorly captured, only a minor fraction of alloreactive clones could be mapped to unstimulated subsets. The cumulative frequency of alloreactive sequences traceable to unstimulated CD4+ memory T cells was significantly reduced by siplizumab. In reactions with siplizumab, an average of 68.8% of mappable alloreactive CD4+ clones were Treg-derived, compared with roughly 26% in control reactions.

Sorted unstimulated T cells and proliferating T cells recovered from mixed lymphocyte reactions underwent TCRbeta CDR3 sequencing. Fresh whole blood from 9 to 11 HLA-typed healthy donors was used as the source from which PBMCs were isolated. Concerning this clone itself: The antigen this receptor binds is unknown. No base-level quality is on record; no much larger clone is a single base apart.

Library construction relied on the immunoSEQ multiplex PCR assay. Approximately 100,000 TCR templates per sample were assayed on the deep sequencing platform. Genomic DNA extracted from sorted T cells was the material used for TCRbeta CDR3 sequencing. The original methods were these. The R programming language was used for clonal analysis of TCRbeta CDR3 data. Alloreactive CD4+ and CD8+ clones were identified by comparing unstimulated samples to CFSE-low samples taken after the reaction. Regulatory or non-regulatory origin was assigned to alloreactive CD4+ clones by matching of sequences to sorted unstimulated Treg and non-Treg repertoires. This immuneACCESS table, as held by TCRdb, lists in-frame sequences with V and J called but not all clones. Of the missing ones, under half trace to an unresolved V gene in checked studies; the others have no known cause. V, J and clone size are taken as reported in that table, and D and trimming were inferred from the DNA itself. For this sample the table gives about 50,000 clones, of which over 85% were detected only once. The top ten clonotypes cover roughly 15% of the sample.

The sequence derives from a human donor in good health. The specimen was CD8+ T cells sorted from blood.

The CDR3 corresponds to CASSKGDRFSGNTIYF. The nucleotides read TGTGCCAGCAGCAAAGGGGACAGGTTCTCTGGAAACACCATATATTTT. The V and J genes are TRBV21-1 and TRBJ1-3; the table calls TRBD1, which could not be checked here. TRBV21-1 corresponds to a pseudogene. The CDR3 has 16 amino acids, counting the end cysteine and phenylalanine. Kept here is only the CDR3 DNA, which spans 48 bases and is read in frame from base 1.